Listed below are T cell receptor beta chains from one sample, sequenced in a study of cytomegalovirus exposure and HLA in healthy donors. Libraries were prepared by immunoSEQ multiplex PCR; TCRdb keeps only in-frame clonotypes and omits some of them. The data show 110,000 to 150,000 clones, about 80% seen once. Material for sequencing was PBMCs. The receptors were gathered from a woman aged 18-29 years in good health and CMV-seropositive. Each CDR3 is given with its conserved first and last residue. A D gene is named only where the DNA matches it firmly. The size of a clone is reported for some rows only, either as once, few or many, or as a class for expanded clones.

d_gene: .
abundance: .
v_gene: TRBV9
j_gene: TRBJ2-7
CDR3nt: TGTGCCAGCAGCGTACGTAGCGGCTATACCTACGAGCAGTACTTC
CDR3aa: CASSVRSGYTYEQYF

d_gene: TRBD2
abundance: .
v_gene: TRBV6-5
j_gene: TRBJ2-5
CDR3nt: TGTGCCACCTCGGGACTAGCGGGGGGCCGGGAGACCCAGTACTTC
CDR3aa: CATSGLAGGRETQYF

d_gene: .
abundance: few
v_gene: TRBV9
j_gene: TRBJ1-2
CDR3nt: TGTGCCAGCAGCGATAATCAGGACAACTACTATGGCTACACCTTC
CDR3aa: CASSDNQDNYYGYTF

d_gene: .
abundance: .
v_gene: TRBV5-4
j_gene: TRBJ1-3
CDR3nt: TGTGCCAGCAGCCCGGAGCCAGCTGGAAACACCATATATTTT
CDR3aa: CASSPEPAGNTIYF

d_gene: .
abundance: few
v_gene: TRBV19
j_gene: TRBJ2-2
CDR3nt: TGTGCCAGTAGTATCGGGACTCGAGACACCGGGGAGCTGTTTTTT
CDR3aa: CASSIGTRDTGELFF

d_gene: TRBD2
abundance: once
v_gene: TRBV5-1
j_gene: TRBJ2-1
CDR3nt: TGCGCCAGCAGCTTGGCCGGGACTAGTCTAGTTGAGCAGTTCTTC
CDR3aa: CASSLAGTSLVEQFF

d_gene: .
abundance: .
v_gene: TRBV10-1
j_gene: TRBJ2-2
CDR3nt: TGCGCCAGCAGTTACGGACAGCCCTACACCGGGGAGCTGTTTTTT
CDR3aa: CASSYGQPYTGELFF

d_gene: .
abundance: .
v_gene: TRBV5-6
j_gene: TRBJ1-1
CDR3nt: TGTGCCAGCAGCTTGCTAAAATTGCCGAACACTGAAGCTTTCTTT
CDR3aa: CASSLLKLPNTEAFF

d_gene: TRBD1
abundance: .
v_gene: TRBV5-1
j_gene: TRBJ2-1
CDR3nt: TGCGCCAGCAGCCCAAGGACAGGGGTAGGCAATGAGCAGTTCTTC
CDR3aa: CASSPRTGVGNEQFF

d_gene: TRBD2
abundance: few
v_gene: TRBV5-1
j_gene: TRBJ2-2
CDR3nt: TGCGCCAGCAGCTCGAAACTAGCGGGGAACACCGGGGAGCTGTTTTTT
CDR3aa: CASSSKLAGNTGELFF

d_gene: TRBD2
abundance: .
v_gene: TRBV5-1
j_gene: TRBJ2-5
CDR3nt: TGCGCCAGCAGCTTGGCTAGGCGGGGGGAAGAGACCCAGTACTTC
CDR3aa: CASSLARRGEETQYF

d_gene: TRBD2
abundance: .
v_gene: TRBV19
j_gene: TRBJ2-3
CDR3nt: TGTGCCAGTAGCCTAGCGGCCACAGATACGCAGTATTTT
CDR3aa: CASSLAATDTQYF

d_gene: .
abundance: .
v_gene: TRBV28
j_gene: TRBJ1-6
CDR3nt: TGTGCCAGCAGTTTAAAAGGAGGGCCTTTCTATAATTCACCCCTCCACTTT
CDR3aa: CASSLKGGPFYNSPLHF

d_gene: .
abundance: .
v_gene: TRBV4-1
j_gene: TRBJ1-2
CDR3nt: TGCGCCAGCAGCCAAGACGGGGAGAAGTCTTATGGCTACACCTTC
CDR3aa: CASSQDGEKSYGYTF

d_gene: .
abundance: .
v_gene: TRBV6-1
j_gene: TRBJ1-2
CDR3nt: TGTGCCAGCAGTGAAGCGCTTTTCGGTTCCTATGGCTACACCTTC
CDR3aa: CASSEALFGSYGYTF

d_gene: TRBD1
abundance: few
v_gene: TRBV18
j_gene: TRBJ1-5
CDR3nt: TGTGCCAGCTCACCAGCGACAGGGGATCAGCCCCAGCATTTT
CDR3aa: CASSPATGDQPQHF

d_gene: .
abundance: .
v_gene: TRBV6-5
j_gene: TRBJ1-1
CDR3nt: TGTGCCAGCAGCCCTGCGTCGGGGAGAAGCGCTTTCTTT
CDR3aa: CASSPASGRSAFF

d_gene: .
abundance: .
v_gene: TRBV6-5
j_gene: TRBJ2-3
CDR3nt: TGTGCCAGCAGTTCCCTCCGGTCAGGGGGGACAGATACGCAGTATTTT
CDR3aa: CASSSLRSGGTDTQYF

d_gene: .
abundance: once
v_gene: TRBV28
j_gene: TRBJ2-5
CDR3nt: TGTGCCAGCAGTTTCCCACAGGGTACAGAGACCCAGTACTTC
CDR3aa: CASSFPQGTETQYF

d_gene: TRBD2
abundance: many
v_gene: TRBV6-1
j_gene: TRBJ2-7
CDR3nt: TGTGCCAGCAGTGAAGAAACTAGCGGCTCCTACGAGCAGTACTTC
CDR3aa: CASSEETSGSYEQYF

d_gene: .
abundance: once
v_gene: TRBV27
j_gene: TRBJ2-7
CDR3nt: TGTGCCAGCAGTCGTTATGGCAACTACTACGAGCAGTACTTC
CDR3aa: CASSRYGNYYEQYF

d_gene: .
abundance: few
v_gene: TRBV15
j_gene: TRBJ1-4
CDR3nt: TGTGCCACGGGAGGGGCAGATGAAAAACTGTTTTTT
CDR3aa: CATGGADEKLFF

d_gene: TRBD2
abundance: .
v_gene: TRBV15
j_gene: TRBJ2-5
CDR3nt: TGTGCCACCAGCAGAGATCCTAGCGGGGGTTTAAAAGAGACCCAGTACTTC
CDR3aa: CATSRDPSGGLKETQYF

d_gene: .
abundance: .
v_gene: TRBV6-1
j_gene: TRBJ2-1
CDR3nt: TGTGCCAGCCCTAGCGCTACATCAGTGCAGTTCTTC
CDR3aa: CASPSATSVQFF

d_gene: TRBD1
abundance: few
v_gene: TRBV18
j_gene: TRBJ2-1
CDR3nt: TGTGCCAGCTCACCACGGACAGGGTCCTTGGGGAATGAGCAGTTCTTC
CDR3aa: CASSPRTGSLGNEQFF

d_gene: .
abundance: few
v_gene: TRBV2
j_gene: TRBJ1-3
CDR3nt: TGTGCCAGCAGTGTACCAGGACGGGGACAAAAGCCAATCTCTGGAAACACCATATATTTT
CDR3aa: CASSVPGRGQKPISGNTIYF

d_gene: TRBD1
abundance: .
v_gene: TRBV7-9
j_gene: TRBJ2-7
CDR3nt: TGTGCCAGCAGGCCAACCCCAGGGGGCGAGCAGTACTTC
CDR3aa: CASRPTPGGEQYF

d_gene: .
abundance: few
v_gene: TRBV7-6
j_gene: TRBJ1-1
CDR3nt: TGTGCCAGCAGCTTAGGGGGACACGGGAACACTGAAGCTTTCTTT
CDR3aa: CASSLGGHGNTEAFF

d_gene: .
abundance: .
v_gene: TRBV19
j_gene: TRBJ2-1
CDR3nt: TGTGCCAGTAGTATGTCTAGGTACAATGAGCAGTTCTTC
CDR3aa: CASSMSRYNEQFF

d_gene: TRBD2
abundance: few
v_gene: TRBV27
j_gene: TRBJ2-5
CDR3nt: TGTGCCAGCAGCGGACTAGCGGGGAGGGAAGAGACCCAGTACTTC
CDR3aa: CASSGLAGREETQYF

d_gene: TRBD1
abundance: .
v_gene: TRBV9
j_gene: TRBJ2-5
CDR3nt: TGTGCCAGCAGCCAGGGGGAAGAGACCCAGTACTTC
CDR3aa: CASSQGEETQYF

d_gene: .
abundance: .
v_gene: TRBV6-1
j_gene: TRBJ1-6
CDR3nt: TGTGCCAGCAGTGAGGGGGGGGATAATTCACCCCTCCACTTT
CDR3aa: CASSEGGDNSPLHF

d_gene: TRBD2
abundance: .
v_gene: TRBV28
j_gene: TRBJ2-3
CDR3nt: TGTGCCAGCAGTTCTGGCGGGACTACAAAAGATACGCAGTATTTT
CDR3aa: CASSSGGTTKDTQYF